This T cell receptor (beta chain) appears in the sequencing data of a study of regulatory T cells in long-lasting Graves disease (dated by TCRdb to 2020 to 2022). Concerning the study at large: Patients with newly diagnosed Graves' disease had been on antithyroid drugs for under 3 months. TCR sequencing covered some 13 persistent and approximately 20 newly diagnosed Graves' disease patients, some 33 samples in total. This study used TCR sequencing and RNA sequencing of peripheral blood to compare persistent Graves' disease patients against newly diagnosed Graves' disease patients. The study was conducted in China and was registered as a clinical trial.

Sample time point, as interpreted from the label and publication: newly diagnosed GD, antithyroid drugs for less than 3 months. RNA was extracted from PBMCs in TRIzol for both TCR sequencing and RNA sequencing. The diagnosis of Graves' disease followed American Thyroid Association guidelines. Recruitment of patients was carried out at an endocrinology department in Xi'an, China. From each patient, 7.5 to 9.5 milliliters of peripheral blood was collected into an EDTA anticoagulant tube. PBMCs were isolated by Ficoll Paque Plus density gradient separation without further T cell sorting. An Agilent 2100 Bioanalyzer and agarose gel were used to assess RNA quality, and a NanoDrop 2000 was used to measure RNA concentration. The library came from multiplex PCR. Sequenced using an Illumina HiSeq 4000. iRepertoire HTBI primers and Arm-PCR amplification of CDR3 regions were used to construct TCR beta libraries. Before sequencing, the PCR products underwent gel purification. The authors' analysis ran thus. Across samples, 60 to 80 TRBV and 12 to 15 TRBJ segments were identified and used for gene usage analysis of CDR3 amino acid clonotypes. Filtered high-quality paired reads were merged into contigs using COPE and FqMerger. BLAST was used to align contigs to the IMGT TRBV, TRBD and TRBJ reference genes, and CDR3 was defined following IMGT. Highly expanded clones were defined as clonotypes with a frequency above 0.1%. Repertoire diversity was measured by Shannon entropy, and V-J evenness by the Gini coefficient. Public clonotypes were defined as clonotypes shared by more than one individual. The raw public reads went through TCRdb reprocessing: fastp at Q25, MiXCR clone calling, in-frame beta chains kept. Under each unique CDR3 protein, matching rows form one entry showing the most common genes and DNA. The V and J calls and clone size are TCRdb's, not the authors'. The sample table records 530,000 or so distinct CDR3 sequences; approximately 12% of these occur just once. About 9.1% of the sample belongs to the ten largest clones.

Regarding this clonotype: Its cognate antigen has yet to be identified. Nothing much larger sits one base from this clone, and base qualities are not available.

Study-level results and caveats: Sequencing and analysis were restricted to the TCR beta chain. A larger number of public clonotypes was shared among persistent patients (over 2,500) than among newly diagnosed patients (roughly 930). The small sample size was acknowledged by the authors as a limitation that may reduce accuracy. Persistent disease showed preferential use of TRBV28, TRBJ1-2 and TRBJ2-5, whereas newly diagnosed disease favored TRBV20-1 and TRBJ2-1. Peripheral blood alone was examined, since thyroid tissue, which constituted the primary lesion, could not be accessed. Persistent Graves' disease patients showed lower TCR Shannon entropy and fewer highly expanded clones than newly diagnosed patients, suggesting clonal expansion.

The CDR3 sequence holds 15 residues, the cysteine and phenylalanine included. Only the CDR3 portion is preserved as DNA: 45 bases, with reading frame beginning at the first base. Germline trimming amounts to 6 bases on V and 4 bases on J, with 6 as the count of junction bases outside the gene matches. CDR1 and CDR2 are read off the germline V gene (reference sequence) as MNHEY and SMNVEV. The same sample was also studied in work on T cells in Graves' hyperthyroidism and ophthalmopathy. In that second paper, the authors write: Stable Graves' hyperthyroidism was defined as no progression to ophthalmopathy during 18 months of follow-up. Hyperthyroidism patients were newly diagnosed, with disease duration under 2 months, and aged 18 to 65 years. Patients with uncontrolled infections, other autoimmune diseases, pregnancy or lactation were excluded. Diagnoses relied on clinical symptoms, serum thyroxine and TRAb, thyroid ultrasound and orbital computed tomography. The TCR CDR3 was subjected to a first round of RT-PCR using the HTBI primer set and the Qiagen OneStep RT-PCR kit. Blood samples also contained most of the expanded thyroid clonotypes (frequency above 0.001), which suggests that blood repertoires may reflect thyroid immune responses. Ophthalmopathy was separated from stable hyperthyroidism by a 13 V-J signature model, with around 88% sensitivity and 81% to 82% specificity obtained in cross-validation and 80%/75% obtained in testing. In validation, the model predicted progression to ophthalmopathy with approximately 71% sensitivity and 72% to 85% specificity, a median of 6.5 months before onset. To identify distinguishing TCR V-J signatures, a discovery cohort of some 100 patients was used, comprising 43 with Graves' ophthalmopathy and some 57 with stable Graves' hyperthyroidism. Prospective prediction of ophthalmopathy was tested in an independent validation cohort of 18 to 20 hyperthyroidism patients and 15 to 17 patients who later progressed to ophthalmopathy. For training and testing, the 100 or so patients in the discovery cohort were randomly divided in a 7:3 ratio. In six Graves' hyperthyroidism patients, the study also compared T-cell repertoires from thyroid tissue with T-cell repertoires from blood. Following sampling, methimazole starting at 30 mg daily was given to hyperthyroidism patients, and high-dose intravenous methylprednisolone was given to ophthalmopathy patients. Libraries were constructed in a second round of multiplex PCR, after which size selection and purification were carried out. Libraries were sequenced paired-end with 100 bp reads on an Illumina HiSeq2000. SOAPnuke was used to process the raw data, removing reads that contained adapters or uncalled bases, had a mean Phred below 15, or lacked an exact match to the constant primer or identifier. COPE v1.2.5 was used to merge high-quality paired reads, and clonotypes were defined as unique nucleotide sequences. MiTCR v1.1 was used to align the clonotypes against IMGT TRBV, TRBD and TRBJ reference segments. The analysis included only V-J combinations with a frequency above 0.0001, which together covered 99.2% of the repertoires. The TCS score was defined as the ratio of F50 (clonal expansion) to E x V (chaos), calculated using BLOSUM62-based TCRdist between CDR3 peptides within each V-J. Welch's t-statistics and random forest reduced fewer than 550 V-J features to about 13, which were used in a naive Bayes classifier (R e1071). Sample size was not statistically predetermined, and investigators were not blinded to group allocation. The paper reports TCR Vbeta CDR3 sequencing of 140 or so peripheral blood samples: over 40 ophthalmopathy, roughly 74 hyperthyroidism and approximately 17 progressor patients.

This chain is built from TRBV27 and TRBJ2-5, and TRBD2 aligns with 12 junction nucleotides. The sample here was peripheral blood mononuclear cells (PBMCs), taken at new diagnosis, from a patient treated with antithyroid drugs. This receptor was taken from a man aged 30 to 39 with Graves disease. Donor details come from another sample of the same person, matched by shared clones. The CDR3 protein is CASRIRLAGVETQYF. The DNA is TGTGCCAGCAGGATACGACTAGCGGGAGTAGAGACCCAGTACTTC.